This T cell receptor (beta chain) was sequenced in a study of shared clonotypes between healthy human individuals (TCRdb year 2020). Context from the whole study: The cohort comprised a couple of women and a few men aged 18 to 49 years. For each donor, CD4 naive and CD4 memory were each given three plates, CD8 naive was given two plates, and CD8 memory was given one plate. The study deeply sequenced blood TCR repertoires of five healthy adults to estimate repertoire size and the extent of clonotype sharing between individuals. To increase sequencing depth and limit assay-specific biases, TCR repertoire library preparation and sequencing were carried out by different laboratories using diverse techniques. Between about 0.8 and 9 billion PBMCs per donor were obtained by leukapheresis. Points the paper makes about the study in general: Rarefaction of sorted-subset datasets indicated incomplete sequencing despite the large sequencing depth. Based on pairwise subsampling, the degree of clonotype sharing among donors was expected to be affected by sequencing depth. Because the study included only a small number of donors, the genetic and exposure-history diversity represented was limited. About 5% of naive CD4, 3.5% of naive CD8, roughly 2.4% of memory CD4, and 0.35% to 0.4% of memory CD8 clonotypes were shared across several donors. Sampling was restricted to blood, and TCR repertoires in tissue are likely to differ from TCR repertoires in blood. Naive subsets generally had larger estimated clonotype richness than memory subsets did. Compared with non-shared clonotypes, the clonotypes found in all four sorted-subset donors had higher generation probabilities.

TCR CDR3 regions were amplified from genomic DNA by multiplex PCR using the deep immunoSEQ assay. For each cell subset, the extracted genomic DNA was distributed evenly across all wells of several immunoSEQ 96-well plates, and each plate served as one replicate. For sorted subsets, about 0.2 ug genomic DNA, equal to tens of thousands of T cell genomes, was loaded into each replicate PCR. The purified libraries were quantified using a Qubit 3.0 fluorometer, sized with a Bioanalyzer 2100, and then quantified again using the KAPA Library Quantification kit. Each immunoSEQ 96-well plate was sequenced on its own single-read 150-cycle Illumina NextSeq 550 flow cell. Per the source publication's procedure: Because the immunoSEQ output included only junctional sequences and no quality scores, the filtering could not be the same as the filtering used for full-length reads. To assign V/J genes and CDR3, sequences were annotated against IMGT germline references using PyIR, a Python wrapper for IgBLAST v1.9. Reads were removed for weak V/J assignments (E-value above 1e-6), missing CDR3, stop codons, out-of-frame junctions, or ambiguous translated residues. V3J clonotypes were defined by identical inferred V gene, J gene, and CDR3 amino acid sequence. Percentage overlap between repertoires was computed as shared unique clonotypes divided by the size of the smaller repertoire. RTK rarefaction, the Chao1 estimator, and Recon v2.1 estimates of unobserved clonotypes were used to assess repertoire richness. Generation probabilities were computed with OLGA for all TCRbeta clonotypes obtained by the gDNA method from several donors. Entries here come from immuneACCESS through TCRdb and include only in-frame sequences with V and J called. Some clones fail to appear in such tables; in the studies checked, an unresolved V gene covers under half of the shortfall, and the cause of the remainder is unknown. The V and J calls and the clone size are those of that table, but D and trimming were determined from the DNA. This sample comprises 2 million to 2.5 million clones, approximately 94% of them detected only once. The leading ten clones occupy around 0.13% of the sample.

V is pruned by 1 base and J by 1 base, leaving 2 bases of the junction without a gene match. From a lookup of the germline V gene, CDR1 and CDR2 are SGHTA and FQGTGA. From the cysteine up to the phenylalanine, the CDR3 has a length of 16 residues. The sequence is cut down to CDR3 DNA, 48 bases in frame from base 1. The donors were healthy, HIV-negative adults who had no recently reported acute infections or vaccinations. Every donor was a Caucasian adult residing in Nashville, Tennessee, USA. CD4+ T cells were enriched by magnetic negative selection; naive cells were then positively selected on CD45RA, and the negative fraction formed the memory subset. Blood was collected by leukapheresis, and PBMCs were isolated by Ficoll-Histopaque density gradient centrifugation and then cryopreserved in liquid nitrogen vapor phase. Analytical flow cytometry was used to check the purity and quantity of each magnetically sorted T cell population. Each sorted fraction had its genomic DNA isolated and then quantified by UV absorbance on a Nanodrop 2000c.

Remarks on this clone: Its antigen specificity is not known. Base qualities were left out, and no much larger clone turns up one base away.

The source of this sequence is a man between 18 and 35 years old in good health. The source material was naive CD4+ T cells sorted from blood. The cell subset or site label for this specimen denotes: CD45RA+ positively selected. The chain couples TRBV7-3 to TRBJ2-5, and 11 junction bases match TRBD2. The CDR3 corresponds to CASSLKGTSGQETQYF. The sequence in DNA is TGTGCCAGCAGCTTAAAAGGGACTAGCGGCCAAGAGACCCAGTACTTC.